One sample yielded the 13 T cell receptor beta chains listed below, sequenced in a study of T-cell reconstitution after alpha-beta-depleted transplantation in children. During its preparation, the TCRbeta library received unique molecular identifiers. TCRdb processed the PCR reads anew with MiXCR; each CDR3 protein has one entry. The table shows about a million distinct CDR3 sequences, with 25% to 30% occurring only once. Here the sequenced sample was PBMCs, mostly from graft donor cells, taken 360 days after TCRalphabeta/CD19-depleted stem cell transplant. These TCRs come from a boy under three years old who had a stem cell transplant for SCID, so the T cells may come from the graft donor.

This clonotype was seen a handful of times. V is TRBV20-1 and J is TRBJ2-5, with 14 nucleotides matching TRBD2. Trimming took 4 bases from V and 4 from J; bases not matched to a gene: 11. CDR1 is DFQATT, CDR2 SNEGSKA, per germline (reference sequence). The CDR3 is 17 amino acids. Written as DNA, the CDR3 is TGCAGTGCTACTAAAGGACTAGCGGGGGGCATGGGAGAGACCCAGTACTTC. This gives the protein CSATKGLAGGMGETQYF.

The V gene is TRBV7-6, the J gene TRBJ2-1, with TRBD2 matching 10 bases. V shed 0 bases, J shed 5 bases, and the junction held 4 bases outside the gene matches. The CDR3 has 16 residues. The germline gives CDR1 SGHVS, CDR2 FNYEAQ. The CDR3 is CASSLASSGGHNEQFF. The CDR3 DNA sequence: TGTGCCAGCAGCTTAGCATCTAGCGGGGGACACAATGAGCAGTTCTTC.

This clonotype was observed a handful of times. The rearrangement uses TRBV5-1 and TRBJ2-5, with D unresolved. The V end was cut by 3 bases, the J end by 2 bases, with 20 bases between. The V gene's germline CDR1 is SGHRS and CDR2 YFSETQ. CDR3 size: 17 residues. The chain's CDR3 is CASSSGPQTTPQETQYF. Here the CDR3 DNA reads TGCGCCAGCAGCTCCGGACCCCAGACCACCCCGCAAGAGACCCAGTACTTC.

The rearrangement joins TRBV7-2 to TRBJ2-5; possibly TRBD1 for D (6 bases). The CDR3 totals 14 residues. V gave up 1 base and J gave up 7 bases, with 13 bases separating them. Germline CDR1 SGHTA, CDR2 FQGNSA. The CDR3 DNA is TGTGCCAGCAGCTTAGTTTTGGGGGCGGGGACCCAGTACTTC. Protein product: CASSLVLGAGTQYF.

The V gene is TRBV15, the J gene TRBJ2-2; perhaps D is TRBD1 or TRBD2 (5 bases each). Between the trimmed V and J ends, which lost 2 bases and 9 bases, there was a span of 16 bases. The CDR3 totals 15 residues. Germline CDR1 is LNHNV and CDR2 is YYDKDF (reference sequence). CDR3 sequence (DNA): TGTGCCACCAGCAGACCCGGCGTACGGGGACGGGAGCTGTTTTTT. It codes for CATSRPGVRGRELFF.

This clonotype has more than one count but fewer than ten. The chain employs TRBV2 and TRBJ1-5; D is unresolved. V was clipped by 6 bases and J by 3 bases, with 15 bases between them. The V gene's germline CDR1 is SNHLY and CDR2 FYNNEI. The CDR3 loop spans 15 amino acids. For the CDR3, the DNA is TGTGCCAGCAGCAGACTGACACCGTACAATCAGCCCCAGCATTTT. It translates to CASSRLTPYNQPQHF.

This clonotype was observed a few times. The chain recombines TRBV9 with TRBJ1-2, with TRBD1 as a possible D gene (5 bases). Per germline, CDR1 SGDLS and CDR2 YYNGEE. Between the trimmed V and J ends, which lost 2 bases and 8 bases, there was a span of 13 bases. The CDR3 has 13 residues. CDR3 amino acids: CASSVAQGAGYTF. The DNA of the CDR3 is TGTGCCAGCAGCGTGGCCCAGGGAGCGGGCTACACCTTC.

The CDR3 DNA is TGTGCCAGCGTAAACCGATCGACTGCACAAGAGACCCAGTACTTC. Translated: CASVNRSTAQETQYF. The genes are TRBV5-5 and TRBJ2-5; D gene uncertain. V lost 7 bases and J 2 bases, leaving 18 bases between the germline ends. CDR3 length: 15 residues. Germline V gene lookup returns CDR1 SGHKS and CDR2 YYEKEE (reference sequence).

The sample holds a few counts of this clonotype. The chain joins TRBV7-8 to TRBJ1-2, with D perhaps TRBD1 (6 bases). V was clipped by 2 bases and J by 7 bases, with 17 bases between them. This CDR3 comprises 15 residues. Germline loops: CDR1 SGHVS, CDR2 FQNEAQ. CDR3 DNA sequence: TGTGCCAGCAGCTTAATGGGGGACATTAGCACTGGCTACACCTTC. It specifies CASSLMGDISTGYTF.

This clonotype was counted only a few times. The gene calls are TRBV5-1 and TRBJ2-1, with TRBD1 matching 7 bases. This CDR3 has 14 amino acids. CDR1 is SGHRS and CDR2 is YFSETQ in the germline V gene. V gave up 3 bases and J gave up 10 bases; unmatched junction bases: 10. CDR3 bases: TGCGCCAGCAGCTGGGAGACAGGGAATGGGGAGCAGTTCTTC. It encodes CASSWETGNGEQFF.

This clonotype has more than one count but fewer than ten. V gene TRBV20-1 combines with J gene TRBJ1-2, with 8 bases lining up with TRBD1. V shed 3 bases, J shed 6 bases, and the junction held 9 bases outside the gene matches. The CDR3 length is 14 residues. Germline V gives CDR1 DFQATT, CDR2 SNEGSKA (reference sequence). CDR3 protein: CSARTPGGFDGYTF. CDR3 nucleotides: TGCAGTGCTAGGACCCCAGGGGGCTTCGATGGCTACACCTTC.

V and J are TRBV20-1 and TRBJ2-1, with 9 positions matching TRBD1. The V gene's germline CDR1 is DFQATT and CDR2 SNEGSKA (reference sequence). The J segment lost 0 bases and the V segment lost 6 bases, leaving 12 bases of the junction unmatched. The CDR3 totals 17 residues. The CDR3 DNA reads TGCAGTGCAAGGGACAGGGCCCTTCCCAGCTCCTACAATGAGCAGTTCTTC. Translating it yields CSARDRALPSSYNEQFF.

The chain links TRBV7-8 to TRBJ2-7; TRBD1 or TRBD2 may be the D gene (5 bases each). Between the trimmed V and J ends, which lost 0 bases and 1 base, there was a span of 16 bases. The CDR3 has 17 amino acids. Germline values: CDR1 SGHVS, CDR2 FQNEAQ. The CDR3 loop is CASSLAPGWGRSYEQYF. In DNA, the CDR3 is TGTGCCAGCAGCTTAGCGCCGGGGTGGGGGAGATCCTACGAGCAGTACTTC.